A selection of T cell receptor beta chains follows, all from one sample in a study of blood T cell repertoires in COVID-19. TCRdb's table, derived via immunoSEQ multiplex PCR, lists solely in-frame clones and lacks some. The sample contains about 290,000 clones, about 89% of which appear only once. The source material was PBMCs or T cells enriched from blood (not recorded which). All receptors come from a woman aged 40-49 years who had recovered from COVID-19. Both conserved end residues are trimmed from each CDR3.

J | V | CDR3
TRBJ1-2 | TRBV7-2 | ASSFKQGNYGYT
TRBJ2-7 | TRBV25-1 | ASSGIGGGVYEQY
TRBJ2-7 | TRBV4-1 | ASSRSLGAYYEQY
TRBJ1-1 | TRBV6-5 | ASSYRQTDPETEAF
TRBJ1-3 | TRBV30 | AEGRGGTGNTIY
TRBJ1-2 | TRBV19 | ASSIGVRGRIGYT
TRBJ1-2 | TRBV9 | ASSPGEGRSRQYGYT
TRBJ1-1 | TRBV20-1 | SASENPVVNTEAF
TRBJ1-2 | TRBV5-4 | ASSLRGFNYGYT
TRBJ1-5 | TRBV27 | ASSGRDSNQPQH
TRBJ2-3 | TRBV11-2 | ASSRDSDTQY
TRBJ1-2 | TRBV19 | ASSTTQDRGRGGYT
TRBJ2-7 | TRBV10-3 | AISESSGGAPYEQY
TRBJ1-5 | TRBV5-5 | ASSQSTGNQPQH
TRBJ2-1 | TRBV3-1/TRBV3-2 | ASSPMGGGPYNEQF
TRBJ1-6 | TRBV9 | ASSVQDRGNSPLH
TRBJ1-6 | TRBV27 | ASSLVGTGDSPLH
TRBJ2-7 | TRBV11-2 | ASSSPTTYEQY
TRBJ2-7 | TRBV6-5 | ASSSMTVEHEQY
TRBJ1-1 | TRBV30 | AWSGTGAEAF
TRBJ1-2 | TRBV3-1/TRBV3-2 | ASSDTSGGVYGYT
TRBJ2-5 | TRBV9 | ASSKSGTGGETQY
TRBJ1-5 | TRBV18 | ASSDTGGDQPQH
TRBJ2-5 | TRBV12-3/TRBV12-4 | ASSSARGETQY
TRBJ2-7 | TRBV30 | AWSVNRVYEQY
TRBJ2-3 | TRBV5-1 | ASSLEGTSGTDTQY
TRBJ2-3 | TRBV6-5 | ASCRGPSTDTQY